The T cell receptor (beta chain) described here comes from a study of shared clonotypes between healthy human individuals. Study as a whole: The people who gave samples were a couple of women and a few men aged 18 to 49. Donors had three CD4 naive, three CD4 memory, two CD8 naive and one CD8 memory plate apiece.

Only CD45RO-negative cells positively selected for CCR7 counted as naive CD8 cells, so terminally differentiated effector memory CD45RA+ cells were excluded. The method was immunoSEQ multiplex PCR; TCRdb's version includes in-frame clones alone and lacks a portion of them. Of about 820,000 clones listed, about 92% are singletons. Comments on this clone: No antigen is known for it.

Study conclusions and caveats: Memory subsets generally showed lower estimated richness than naive subsets. Between four donors, naive CD4 clonotypes were shared at a level of around 5.2%.

Germline trimming cut 4 bases from V and 7 bases from J; bases unmatched to any gene: 6. This CDR3 has 16 amino acids. Germline V lookup: CDR1 SSHAT, CDR2 FNYEAQ (reference sequence). Input material: naive CD8+ T cells sorted from blood. The sequence derives from a man aged 30 to 45 in good health. The gene calls are TRBV7-7 and TRBJ2-2; 13 nucleotides line up with TRBD2. CDR3 sequence: CASSSGLAGKYGELFF. CDR3 DNA sequence: TGTGCCAGCAGCTCGGGACTAGCGGGAAAGTACGGGGAGCTGTTTTTT.